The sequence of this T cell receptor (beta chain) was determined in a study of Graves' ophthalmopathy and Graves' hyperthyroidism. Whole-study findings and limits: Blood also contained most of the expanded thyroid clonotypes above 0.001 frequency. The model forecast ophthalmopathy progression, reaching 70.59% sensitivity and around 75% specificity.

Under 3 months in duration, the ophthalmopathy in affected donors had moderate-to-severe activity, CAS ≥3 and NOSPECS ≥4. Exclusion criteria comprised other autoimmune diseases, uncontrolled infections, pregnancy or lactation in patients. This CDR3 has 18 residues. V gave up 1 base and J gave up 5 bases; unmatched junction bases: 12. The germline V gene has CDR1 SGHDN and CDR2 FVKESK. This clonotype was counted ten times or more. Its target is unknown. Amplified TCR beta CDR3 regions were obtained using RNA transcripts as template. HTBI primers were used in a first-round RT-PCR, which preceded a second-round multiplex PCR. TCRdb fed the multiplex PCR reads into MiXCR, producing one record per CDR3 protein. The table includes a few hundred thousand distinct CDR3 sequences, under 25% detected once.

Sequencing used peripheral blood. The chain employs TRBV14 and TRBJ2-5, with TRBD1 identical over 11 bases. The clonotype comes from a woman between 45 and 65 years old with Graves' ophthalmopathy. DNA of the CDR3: TGTGCCAGCAGCCAAGCCCCGGACAGGGGGCGGTTCGGGGAGACCCAGTACTTC. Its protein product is CASSQAPDRGRFGETQYF.